These 20 T cell receptor beta chains were sequenced from one sample in a study of neurological immune-mediated disorders. TCRdb called the 5' RACE reads again in MiXCR, with one record for every CDR3 protein. The table records around 29,000 distinct CDR3 sequences, around an eighth of them present only once. The sequencing sample was made of PBMCs. The source is an older woman in good health.

This clonotype has at least ten counts. The genes are TRBV4-1 and TRBJ2-1, with TRBD1 matching over 9 bases. This CDR3 has 17 residues. Per the germline V gene, CDR1 is MGHRA and CDR2 is YSYEKL. The J segment lost 2 bases and the V segment lost 1 base, leaving 6 bases of the junction unmatched. This CDR3 is CASSQGGTGGPYNEQFF. CDR3 nucleotides: TGCGCCAGCAGCCAAGGGGGTACAGGGGGCCCCTACAATGAGCAGTTCTTC.

This clonotype has only one observation. The chain links TRBV7-8 to TRBJ2-2; D possibly corresponds to TRBD2 (6 bases). V was shortened by 5 bases and J by 6 bases, with 25 bases between the two germline ends. The CDR3 runs to 18 residues. In germline, CDR1 is SGHVS, CDR2 FQNEAQ. The CDR3 nucleotides read TGTGCCAGCAGCCCCCACCCAGCAGCGGGTGTGCCTTCCGGGGAGCTGTTTTTT. Its translation is CASSPHPAAGVPSGELFF.

The V gene is TRBV5-1, the J gene TRBJ1-1; D may be TRBD1 (5 bases). The V gene lost 1 base and the J gene lost 0 bases, with 13 bases spanning the gap. The CDR3 consists of 16 residues. Germline lookup yields CDR1 SGHRS and CDR2 YFSETQ. In DNA form, the CDR3 reads TGCGCCAGCAGCTTGTCCGGGGGGTCCATGAACACTGAAGCTTTCTTT. Translation gives CASSLSGGSMNTEAFF.

This clonotype came up many times. The rearrangement links TRBV10-1 to TRBJ1-1, with D tentatively TRBD1 (5 bases). The CDR3 spans 13 residues. Germline CDR1 reads WNHNN; CDR2 reads SYGVQD (reference sequence). Trimming cost V 2 bases and J 4 bases, with 8 bases left between them. Written as DNA, the CDR3 is TGCGCCAGCAGTGAGAATGGGGGCACTGAAGCTTTCTTT. Its protein product is CASSENGGTEAFF.

This clonotype is labeled as medium-sized. The gene calls are TRBV20-1 and TRBJ1-1, with a possible D match to TRBD1 (6 bases). V shed 2 bases and J shed 8 bases, with 12 bases lying between them. This CDR3 has 12 residues. Per germline, CDR1 DFQATT and CDR2 SNEGSKA (reference sequence). The CDR3 coding sequence is TGCAGTGCTAGAATCCGGGACAAAGAAGCTTTCTTT. Residues: CSARIRDKEAFF.

This clonotype showed up many times. The chain is built from TRBV12-3 or TRBV12-4 and TRBJ2-1; 8 nucleotides align to TRBD1. This CDR3 spans 14 amino acids. Trimming at V came to 6 bases and at J to 7 bases, leaving 8 bases not matched to a gene. CDR3 residues: CASSAGGGNNEQFF. Here the CDR3 DNA reads TGTGCCAGCAGCGCAGGGGGCGGAAATAATGAGCAGTTCTTC.

This clonotype was observed many times. The rearrangement joins TRBV9 to TRBJ2-1; the match to TRBD1 covers 9 bases. Germline V CDR1 and CDR2: SGDLS, YYNGEE. CDR3 size: 18 residues. The ends lost 4 bases at V and 8 bases at J; junction bases unmatched: 19. For the CDR3, the DNA is TGTGCCAGCAGCACCTCTCCCCGGGACAGGGTAGGATTTTATGAGCAGTTCTTC. This translates into CASSTSPRDRVGFYEQFF.

V gene TRBV5-1 combines with J gene TRBJ2-3, with a tentative D call TRBD2 (6 bases). V shed 2 bases and J shed 1 base, with 11 bases lying between them. Germline V lookup: CDR1 SGHRS, CDR2 YFSETQ. CDR3 length equals 15 residues. CDR3 bases: TGCGCCAGCAGCTTATTAGGGACTGGCACAGATACGCAGTATTTT. Translated: CASSLLGTGTDTQYF.

In its sample, this clonotype was seen many times. The rearrangement links TRBV3-1 to TRBJ1-1; 8 bases are a match to TRBD1. CDR1 is LGHDT and CDR2 is YNNKEL in the germline V gene (reference sequence). Losses at the gene ends were 4 bases for V and 4 bases for J; bases not matched to a gene: 8. The CDR3 is 15 residues long. CDR3 coding DNA: TGTGCCAGCAGCCCCCGGACAGGGAAGAGCACTGAAGCTTTCTTT. Protein sequence: CASSPRTGKSTEAFF.

This clonotype was seen at least ten times. The J gene is TRBJ2-7, the V gene TRBV18; no firm D call. Germline-derived CDR1 and CDR2 are KGHSH and LQKENI. The CDR3 totals 12 residues. V dropped 1 base and J dropped 0 bases, with 1 base sitting between them. CDR3 sequence reads: CASSPLSYEQYF. DNA for the CDR3: TGTGCCAGCTCACCACTCTCCTACGAGCAGTACTTC.

This sequence joins TRBV4-2 and TRBJ2-1; no reliable D call. V gave up 7 bases and J gave up 0 bases, with 19 bases separating them. The CDR3 is 17 amino acids. The germline V gene encodes CDR1 LGHNA and CDR2 YNFKEQ. The chain's CDR3 is CASTDQHSASSYNEQFF. CDR3 nucleotides: TGTGCCAGCACCGACCAACACTCCGCGAGCTCCTACAATGAGCAGTTCTTC.

As for this clonotype: The CDR3 carries no conserved terminal phenylalanine or tryptophan, so it likely arises from a read error. The DNA is left out, because the CDR3 cannot be placed on it with certainty; the CDR3 is given as TCRdb lists it. The rearrangement links TRBV12-3 or TRBV12-4 to TRBJ1-4. The CDR3 is 14 amino acids long, termini counted. CDR3 region: CASSLRTIGEKLFL.

This clonotype was seen at least ten times. This chain connects TRBV5-1 to TRBJ2-7; a weak D match, TRBD2 (5 bases). The CDR3 runs 14 residues. Germline lookup yields CDR1 SGHRS and CDR2 YFSETQ. V was cut by 4 bases and J by 2 bases, with 13 bases left in between. The CDR3, as DNA: TGCGCCAGCAGCACCATGGACGGGGCCTACGAGCAGTACTTC. Translating gives CASSTMDGAYEQYF.

This clonotype has at least ten counts. This rearrangement joins TRBV20-1 to TRBJ1-5; 9 bases map to TRBD1. After removal of 5 bases from V and 0 bases from J, the junction contained 8 bases not matched to a gene. Germline CDR1 reads DFQATT; CDR2 reads SNEGSKA (reference sequence). The CDR3 is made up of 16 amino acids. The CDR3, as DNA: TGCAGTGCTTTGAAAGGGACAGGGTATAGCAATCAGCCCCAGCATTTT. This codes for CSALKGTGYSNQPQHF.

This clonotype was observed many times. The chain is built from TRBV7-8 and TRBJ2-1, with TRBD1 matching over 7 bases. The length of the CDR3 is 16 residues. The ends lost 5 bases at V and 6 bases at J; junction bases unmatched: 13. Germline CDR1 is SGHVS and CDR2 is FQNEAQ. The CDR3 DNA reads as TGTGCCAGCAGCCGACAGGGATCACTACGGGGCAATGAGCAGTTCTTC. Encoded protein: CASSRQGSLRGNEQFF.

This clonotype was counted ten times or more. The V call is TRBV4-1, the J call TRBJ2-1; D call uncertain. V lost 1 base and J lost 1, with 11 bases in between. CDR1 is MGHRA, CDR2 YSYEKL, per germline. This CDR3 region has 16 residues. Here the CDR3 reads CASSQVRQRSYNEQFF. The CDR3 coding sequence is TGCGCCAGCAGCCAAGTAAGGCAGAGATCCTACAATGAGCAGTTCTTC.

This clonotype was seen at least ten times. In DNA form, the CDR3 reads TGTGCCAGCAGTGAGGGTTCGACAGCCACCTTC. This sequence encodes CASSEGSTATF. The V gene is TRBV2, the J gene TRBJ1-2; D is perhaps TRBD1 (5 bases). V lost 3 bases, J lost 13 bases, and 12 bases lay in between. This CDR3 has 11 residues. Germline CDR1 SNHLY, CDR2 FYNNEI. Full variable domain (rest looked up from reference TRBV2 and TRBJ1-2): EPEVTQTPSHQVTQMGQEVILRCVPISNHLYFYWYRQILGQKVEFLVSFYNNEISEKSEIFDDQFSVERPDGSNFTLKIRSTKLEDSAMYFCASSEGSTATFGSGTRLTVV.

The sample holds many counts of this clonotype. The genes are TRBV6-1 and TRBJ2-3; 8 bases align to TRBD1. The germline V gene encodes CDR1 MNHNS and CDR2 SASEGT. With V trimmed by 9 bases and J by 2 bases, 7 bases remained unmatched. The CDR3 covers 14 residues. CDR3 protein: CASNTGGPTDTQYF. The CDR3 coding sequence is TGTGCCAGTAACACAGGGGGACCCACAGATACGCAGTATTTT.

This clonotype has a count of ten or more. The chain couples TRBV5-1 to TRBJ2-4, with no clear D. V was clipped by 3 bases and J by 0 bases, with 7 bases between them. Looked up from germline, CDR1 is SGHRS and CDR2 is YFSETQ. This CDR3 is 14 amino acids long. For the CDR3, the DNA is TGCGCCAGCAGCTCCGGCATAGCCAAAAACATTCAGTACTTC. Its translation: CASSSGIAKNIQYF.

This clonotype was observed many times. The V gene is TRBV20-1, the J gene TRBJ1-4; TRBD1 agrees at 11 bases. This CDR3 has 14 amino acids. The germline V gene encodes CDR1 DFQATT and CDR2 SNEGSKA (reference sequence). V trimming: 4 bases; J trimming: 7 bases; junction bases outside the gene matches: 5. This CDR3 reads CSAIKDRGREKLFF. Here the CDR3 DNA reads TGCAGTGCTATCAAGGACAGGGGGCGTGAAAAACTGTTTTTT.